The TCR beta chain under discussion was sequenced for a study of response to subunit inactivated influenza vaccine. Overall study findings and caveats: With each seasonal influenza vaccination, the authors suggested, few new T cells are recruited.

Each CDR3 protein gets one entry after TCRdb re-called the RT-PCR reads with MiXCR. The sample records 400,000 to 550,000 distinct CDR3 sequences, roughly 25% being singletons. Notes on this clonotype: Its antigen remains unknown.

Trimming took 0 bases from V and 6 from J, leaving 10 bases between them. Germline V gene sequence: CDR1 SGHRS, CDR2 YFSETQ. CDR3 length: 13 residues. The sequence was obtained from a man aged 45 to 65 who received an inactivated influenza vaccine. The source material was CD4+ T cells sorted from PBMCs, sampled 4 to 6 days after vaccination. This chain joins TRBV5-1 and TRBJ2-7; D call uncertain. CDR3 sequence: CASSLASEVEQYF. In nucleotides, the CDR3 is TGCGCCAGCAGCTTGGCCTCAGAGGTCGAGCAGTACTTC.